One sample yielded the 29 T cell receptor beta chains listed below, sequenced in a study of shared clonotypes between healthy human individuals. TCRdb's copy holds only in-frame clones and misses some; the assay was immunoSEQ multiplex PCR. Of around 100,000 clones listed, around 64% are singletons. The sequenced sample consisted of memory CD8+ T cells sorted from blood. The subset here: CD45RO+ cells pooled with CCR7-negative TemRA cells. Receptors originate from a woman aged 25 to 39 in good health.

This clone was seen a few times. This chain uses TRBV25-1 with TRBJ2-1, with TRBD1 matching 8 bases. The ends lost 3 bases at V and 13 bases at J; junction bases unmatched: 11. Germline assignment: CDR1 MGHDK and CDR2 SYGVNS. The CDR3 length is 14 residues. CDR3 sequence: CASSDPDRALPQFF. The CDR3 coding sequence is TGTGCCAGCAGTGACCCGGACAGGGCGCTCCCTCAGTTCTTC.

V is TRBV5-1 and J is TRBJ2-1, with a weak D call TRBD1 (5 bases). V lost 3 bases, J lost 0 bases, and 10 bases lay in between. The germline CDR1 and CDR2 sequences are SGHRS and YFSETQ. The CDR3 sequence is 15 residues long. The chain's CDR3 is CASSSDSASYNEQFF. The CDR3 coding sequence is TGCGCCAGCAGCTCCGACAGTGCCTCCTACAATGAGCAGTTCTTC.

This clone has more than one count but fewer than ten. The chain couples TRBV6-1 to TRBJ2-1; 8 bases agree with TRBD2. The CDR3 covers 14 residues. Germline V gene lookup returns CDR1 MNHNS and CDR2 SASEGT. V was pared by 7 bases and J by 9 bases, with 11 bases of the junction left unmatched. CDR3 nucleotide sequence: TGTGCCAGCACCCAGACTAGCGAGGTCAGTGAGCAGTTCTTC. Its protein is CASTQTSEVSEQFF.

The chain employs TRBV27 and TRBJ1-5; D unclear. Germline lookup yields CDR1 MNHEY and CDR2 SMNVEV (reference sequence). V was clipped by 3 bases and J by 4 bases, with 7 bases between them. CDR3 length: 13 amino acids. In DNA form, the CDR3 reads TGTGCCAGCAGTTTTTCCGGGAATCAGCCCCAGCATTTT. This encodes CASSFSGNQPQHF.

The chain uses TRBV4-1 and TRBJ2-7; 7 bases line up with TRBD1. Germline lookup yields CDR1 MGHRA and CDR2 YSYEKL. J lost 6 bases, V lost 6 bases, and 11 bases had no gene match. This CDR3 region has 14 residues. The chain's CDR3 is CASSAGTVTLEQYF. The CDR3, as DNA: TGCGCCAGCAGTGCCGGGACAGTAACGCTCGAGCAGTACTTC.

The CDR3 DNA sequence: TGTGCCAGCAGCTTTCCTCGGGGGTGGGACACTGAAGCTTTCTTT. Encoded protein: CASSFPRGWDTEAFF. The gene calls are TRBV7-9 and TRBJ1-1, with D maybe TRBD1 (5 bases). The CDR3 is made up of 15 amino acids. V lost 3 bases, J lost 3 bases, and 14 bases lay in between. The V gene's germline CDR1 is SEHNR and CDR2 FQNEAQ (reference sequence).

The rearrangement uses TRBV4-1 and TRBJ2-5, with D possibly being TRBD2 (5 bases). The CDR3 has 17 residues. V was trimmed by 0 bases and J by 4 bases, leaving 18 bases between them. Germline V CDR1 and CDR2: MGHRA, YSYEKL. In DNA form, the CDR3 reads TGCGCCAGCAGCCAAGAGTGGAGCCCGGGGAACACAGAGACCCAGTACTTC. It codes for CASSQEWSPGNTETQYF.

This rearrangement joins TRBV5-4 to TRBJ1-5, with TRBD1 identical over 7 bases. V was pared by 4 bases and J by 2 bases, with 6 bases of the junction left unmatched. The CDR3 sequence is 15 residues long. Germline loops: CDR1 SGHNT, CDR2 YYREEE (reference sequence). The CDR3 sequence is CASSTNTGGNQPQHF. The DNA of the CDR3 is TGTGCCAGCAGCACAAACACAGGGGGCAATCAGCCCCAGCATTTT.

The chain is built from TRBV5-1 and TRBJ1-3, with TRBD1 as a possible D gene (6 bases). The CDR3 consists of 16 residues. CDR1 is SGHRS, CDR2 YFSETQ, per germline. Between the trimmed V and J ends, which lost 3 bases and 0 bases, there was a span of 13 bases. The CDR3 DNA follows: TGCGCCAGCAGCTGGGCGGTAGGGGGCTCTGGAAACACCATATATTTT. Amino acids: CASSWAVGGSGNTIYF. Full variable domain (remainder filled in from reference TRBV5-1 and TRBJ1-3): KAGVTQTPRYLIKTRGQQVTLSCSPISGHRSVSWYQQTPGQGLQFLFEYFSETQRNKGNFPGRFSGRQFSNSRSEMNVSTLELGDSALYLCASSWAVGGSGNTIYFGEGSWLTVV.

The rearrangement joins TRBV2 to TRBJ2-2, with TRBD1 as a possible D gene (6 bases). Trimming pared 8 bases from V and 6 bases from J, leaving 28 bases between. From germline, CDR1 is SNHLY and CDR2 FYNNEI. The CDR3 extends over 18 amino acids. CDR3 nucleotides: TGTGCCAGCTTGGCCCCTCCCGGGACATACGCTGTACCCGGGGAGCTGTTTTTT. Its translation: CASLAPPGTYAVPGELFF. The full variable domain, its missing parts supplied by reference TRBV2 and TRBJ2-2, is EPEVTQTPSHQVTQMGQEVILRCVPISNHLYFYWYRQILGQKVEFLVSFYNNEISEKSEIFDDQFSVERPDGSNFTLKIRSTKLEDSAMYFCASLAPPGTYAVPGELFFGEGSRLTVL.

The chain couples TRBV6-6 to TRBJ2-1; perhaps TRBD1 as D (7 bases). The germline gives CDR1 MNHNY, CDR2 SVGAGI (reference sequence). V dropped 10 bases and J dropped 8 bases, with 15 bases sitting between them. The CDR3 consists of 12 residues. CDR3 loop: CATTQGGDEQFF. CDR3 nucleotides: TGTGCCACGACTCAGGGGGGCGATGAGCAGTTCTTC.

The genes are TRBV5-4 and TRBJ2-7; D gene ambiguous. V was cut by 0 bases and J by 6 bases, with 10 bases left in between. Germline CDR1 and CDR2: SGHNT and YYREEE (reference sequence). The length of the CDR3 is 13 residues. The CDR3 here is CASSLASRAEQYF. The CDR3 DNA reads TGTGCCAGCAGCTTGGCCTCGCGCGCCGAGCAGTACTTC.

The chain is built from TRBV4-1 and TRBJ1-2, with TRBD1 as a possible D gene (5 bases). There are 22 residues in the CDR3. CDR1 is MGHRA, CDR2 YSYEKL, per germline. V was pared by 0 bases and J by 5 bases, with 34 bases between. This chain's CDR3 is CASSQDKLGTTLSDYFEYGYTF. Written as DNA, the CDR3 is TGCGCCAGCAGCCAAGATAAGCTCGGGACTACCTTGTCGGACTATTTTGAGTATGGCTACACCTTC.

Concerning this clone: A read error is likely here: a far larger clone is one base away. Other DNA sequences in this sample translate to the same CDR3. CDR3 bases: TGTGCCAGCAGGTGGGATGGAGAGGCCGGGGAGCTGTTTTTT. Protein product: CASRWDGEAGELFF. The chain recombines TRBV25-1 with TRBJ2-2; D ambiguous. Per the germline V gene, CDR1 is MGHDK and CDR2 is SYGVNS. The CDR3 runs 14 residues. V lost 6 bases to trimming and J lost 6 bases, with 14 bases between them. Full variable domain (missing parts from reference TRBV25-1 and TRBJ2-2): EADIYQTPRYLVIGTGKKITLECSQTMGHDKMYWYQQDPGMELHLIHYSYGVNSTEKGDLSSESTVSRIRTEHFPLTLESARPSHTSQYLCASRWDGEAGELFFGEGSRLTVL.

The chain couples TRBV30 to TRBJ1-2; unclear D gene. Germline values: CDR1 GTSNPN, CDR2 SVGIG (reference sequence). V shed 2 bases and J shed 9 bases, with 19 bases lying between them. This CDR3 is built from 14 residues. The CDR3 protein is CAWSTLGPAHSYTF. In DNA, the CDR3 is TGTGCCTGGAGTACCCTAGGGCCTGCTCATAGCTACACCTTC.

This clone showed up just once. The chain employs TRBV10-3 and TRBJ2-4, with a weak D call TRBD2 (5 bases). V was trimmed by 3 bases and J by 1 base, leaving 10 bases between them. The length of the CDR3 is 15 residues. The V gene's germline CDR1 is ENHRY and CDR2 SYGVKD. The DNA for the CDR3 is TGTGCCATCAGTGATAGGCGCGGGGCCAAAAACATTCAGTACTTC. Amino acid sequence: CAISDRRGAKNIQYF.

This clone has only a few counts. The J gene is TRBJ1-1, the V gene TRBV30; the D is unclear. The CDR3 runs 14 residues. V was pared by 0 bases and J by 5 bases, with 13 bases between. Germline-derived CDR1 and CDR2 are GTSNPN and SVGIG (reference sequence). The CDR3 protein is CAWSVFSLGTEAFF. The DNA for the CDR3 is TGTGCCTGGAGTGTATTCAGTTTAGGAACTGAAGCTTTCTTT. Variable domain in full (rest from reference TRBV30 and TRBJ1-1): SQTIHQWPATLVQPVGSPLSLECTVEGTSNPNLYWYRQAAGRGLQLLFYSVGIGQISSEVPQNLSASRPQDRQFILSSKKLLLSDSGFYLCAWSVFSLGTEAFFGQGTRLTVV.

The table lists this clone with many counts. For the CDR3, the DNA is TGTGCCAGCAGCCACCCGCAGGGAGAGCCATCTAACTATGGCTACACCTTC. It encodes CASSHPQGEPSNYGYTF. This chain connects TRBV9 to TRBJ1-2; D is perhaps TRBD1 (5 bases). Trimming cost V 4 bases and J 0 bases, with 19 bases left between them. Germline-derived CDR1 and CDR2 are SGDLS and YYNGEE. CDR3 length: 17 amino acids.

This chain connects TRBV7-9 to TRBJ2-7, with a possible D match to TRBD2 (6 bases). V lost 3 bases and J lost 0, with 12 bases in between. This CDR3 spans 15 amino acids. CDR1 is SEHNR, CDR2 FQNEAQ, per germline (reference sequence). CDR3 region: CASSLRAGISYEQYF. The CDR3 DNA sequence: TGTGCCAGCAGCTTGCGGGCGGGAATCTCCTACGAGCAGTACTTC.

This clone was seen a few times. The rearrangement links TRBV5-6 to TRBJ1-2; D call uncertain. Germline loops: CDR1 SGHDT, CDR2 YYEEEE. This CDR3 has 15 amino acids. The V end was cut by 6 bases, the J end by 3 bases, with 18 bases between. The CDR3 spells CASTISAATDYGYTF. The CDR3 region has the DNA TGTGCCAGCACCATCTCGGCCGCAACCGACTATGGCTACACCTTC.

This chain uses TRBV7-3 with TRBJ2-3, with 14 nucleotides matching TRBD2. Germline V CDR1 and CDR2: SGHTA, FQGTGA. This CDR3 contains 16 residues. Trimming removed 5 bases from V and 6 bases from J; junction bases left unmatched: 7. CDR3 DNA sequence: TGTGCCAGCAGCCCCGGGACTAGCGGGAGATCGGATACGCAGTATTTT. Translated: CASSPGTSGRSDTQYF.

The chain carries TRBV7-9 and TRBJ2-1; TRBD1 matches at 8 bases. The CDR3 runs 17 residues. Trimming took 5 bases from V and 5 from J; bases not matched to a gene: 14. From germline, CDR1 is SEHNR and CDR2 FQNEAQ (reference sequence). The CDR3 nucleotides are TGTGCCAGCAGCCCCGACCAGGACAGGGAGCTTCACAATGAGCAGTTCTTC. This codes for CASSPDQDRELHNEQFF.

The rearrangement joins TRBV10-3 to TRBJ2-6; D is uncertain. The V and J ends lost 0 bases and 4 bases respectively, with 13 bases between them. Germline loops: CDR1 ENHRY, CDR2 SYGVKD. CDR3 length: 17 residues. The CDR3 sequence is CAISESWASGGANVLTF. The CDR3 nucleotides are TGTGCCATCAGTGAGTCCTGGGCCTCCGGGGGGGCCAACGTCCTGACTTTC.

The V and J genes are TRBV27 and TRBJ2-5; no reliable D call. The J call could be wrong; TRBJ2-7 is a better fit for the DNA end. The length of the CDR3 is 13 residues. Germline V CDR1 and CDR2: MNHEY, SMNVEV (reference sequence). The CDR3 loop is CASSPRLLGEQYF. CDR3 bases: TGTGCCAGCAGTCCGCGTCTGTTAGGCGAGCAGTACTTC.

CDR3 coding DNA: TGTGCCACCTTCCCGATAGTAGGAAACACTGAAGCTTTCTTT. It is translated as CATFPIVGNTEAFF. The V gene is TRBV15, the J gene TRBJ1-1; D not resolved. The germline V gene has CDR1 LNHNV and CDR2 YYDKDF (reference sequence). This CDR3 is built from 14 residues. Trimming took 8 bases from V and 2 from J, leaving 15 bases between them. Looking up the rest from reference TRBV15 and TRBJ1-1 gives the full variable domain: DAMVIQNPRYQVTQFGKPVTLSCSQTLNHNVMYWYQQKSSQAPKLLFHYYDKDFNNEADTPDNFQSRRPNTSFCFLDIRSPGLGDTAMYLCATFPIVGNTEAFFGQGTRLTVV.

The chain links TRBV7-2 to TRBJ2-5, with D perhaps TRBD1 or TRBD2 (5 bases each). Looked up from germline, CDR1 is SGHTA and CDR2 is FQGNSA. The CDR3 contains 15 residues. Trimming took 11 bases from V and 4 from J, leaving 23 bases between them. The CDR3 DNA is TGTGCCGCCGATAGGGGACCTAGGGCGGTAGAGACCCAGTACTTC. It is translated as CAADRGPRAVETQYF.

A remark on this clone: Other DNA sequences in the sample encode the same CDR3. The chain is built from TRBV19 and TRBJ2-1; D tentatively fits TRBD1 or TRBD2 (5 bases each). Trimming shortened V by 7 bases and J by 0 bases, and 16 bases separated the two germline ends. Per germline, CDR1 LNHDA and CDR2 SQIVND (reference sequence). The CDR3 is 16 residues long. CDR3 region: CASTLSGPPSYNEQFF. CDR3 nucleotides: TGTGCCAGTACCCTATCGGGACCGCCCTCCTACAATGAGCAGTTCTTC. Combining the CDR3 with reference TRBV19 and TRBJ2-1 gives the whole variable domain DGGITQSPKYLFRKEGQNVTLSCEQNLNHDAMYWYRQDPGQGLRLIYYSQIVNDFQKGDIAEGYSVSREKKESFPLTVTSAQKNPTAFYLCASTLSGPPSYNEQFFGPGTRLTVL.

This clone has ten or more counts. The chain recombines TRBV15 with TRBJ2-7; 10 bases align to TRBD1. This CDR3 has 16 amino acids. Germline lookup yields CDR1 LNHNV and CDR2 YYDKDF (reference sequence). Trimming cost V 5 bases and J 4 bases; bases outside gene matches: 11. The DNA for the CDR3 is TGTGCCACCAGCTCCCCCCCGGGACAGGGGTCTTACGAGCAGTACTTC. Translating gives CATSSPPGQGSYEQYF.

CDR3 in amino acids: CASSSPGQTYEQYF. CDR3 bases: TGTGCCAGCAGCTCCCCCGGACAGACCTACGAGCAGTACTTC. The chain carries TRBV7-8 and TRBJ2-7; maybe TRBD1 (6 bases). Germline CDR1 reads SGHVS; CDR2 reads FQNEAQ. V was shortened by 4 bases and J by 2 bases, with 12 bases between the two germline ends. This CDR3 contains 14 residues.